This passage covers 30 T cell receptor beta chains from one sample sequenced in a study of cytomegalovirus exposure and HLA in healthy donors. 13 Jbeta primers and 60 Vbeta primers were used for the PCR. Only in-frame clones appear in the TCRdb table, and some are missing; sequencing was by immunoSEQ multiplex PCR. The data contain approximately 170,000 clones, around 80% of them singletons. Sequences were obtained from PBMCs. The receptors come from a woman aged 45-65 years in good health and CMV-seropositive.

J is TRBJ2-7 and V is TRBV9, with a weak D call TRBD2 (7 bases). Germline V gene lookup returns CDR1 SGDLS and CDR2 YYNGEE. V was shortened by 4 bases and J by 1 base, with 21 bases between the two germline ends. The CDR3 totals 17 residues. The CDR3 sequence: CASSPSGGGGRSYEQYF. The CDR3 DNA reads TGTGCCAGCAGCCCCAGTGGGGGCGGGGGCCGTTCCTACGAGCAGTACTTC.

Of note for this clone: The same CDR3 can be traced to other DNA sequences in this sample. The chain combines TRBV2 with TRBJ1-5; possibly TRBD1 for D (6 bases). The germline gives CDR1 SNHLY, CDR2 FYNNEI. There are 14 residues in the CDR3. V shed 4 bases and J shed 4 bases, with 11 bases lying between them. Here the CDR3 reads CASSGQGLNQPQHF. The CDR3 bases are TGTGCCAGCAGTGGCCAGGGGCTAAATCAGCCCCAGCATTTT. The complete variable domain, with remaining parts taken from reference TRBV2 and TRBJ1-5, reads EPEVTQTPSHQVTQMGQEVILRCVPISNHLYFYWYRQILGQKVEFLVSFYNNEISEKSEIFDDQFSVERPDGSNFTLKIRSTKLEDSAMYFCASSGQGLNQPQHFGDGTRLSIL.

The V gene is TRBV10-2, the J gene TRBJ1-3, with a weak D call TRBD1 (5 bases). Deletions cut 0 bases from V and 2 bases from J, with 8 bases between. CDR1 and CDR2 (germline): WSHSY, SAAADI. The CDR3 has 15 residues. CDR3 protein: CASSESRGPGNTIYF. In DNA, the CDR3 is TGCGCCAGCAGTGAGTCGCGGGGACCTGGAAACACCATATATTTT.

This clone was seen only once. The CDR3 nucleotides read TGTGCCAGCAGTTACTCAGGACAGGGCTTCAATGAGCAGTTCTTC. It encodes CASSYSGQGFNEQFF. The gene calls are TRBV6-5 and TRBJ2-1; 8 nucleotides align to TRBD1. Losses at the gene ends were 0 bases for V and 6 bases for J; bases not matched to a gene: 4. The length of the CDR3 is 15 residues. Germline CDR1 reads MNHEY; CDR2 reads SVGAGI.

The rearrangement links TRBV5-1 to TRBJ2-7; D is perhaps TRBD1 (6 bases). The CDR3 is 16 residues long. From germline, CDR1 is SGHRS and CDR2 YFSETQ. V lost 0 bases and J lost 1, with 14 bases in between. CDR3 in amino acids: CASSLAGHLLSYEQYF. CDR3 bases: TGCGCCAGCAGCTTGGCGGGACATTTGCTTTCCTACGAGCAGTACTTC.

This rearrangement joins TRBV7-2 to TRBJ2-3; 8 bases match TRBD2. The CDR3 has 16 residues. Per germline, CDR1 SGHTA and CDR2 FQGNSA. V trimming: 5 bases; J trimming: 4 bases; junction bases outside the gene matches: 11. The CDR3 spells CASSQMPGGVPDTQYF. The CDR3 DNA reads TGTGCCAGCAGCCAAATGCCGGGGGGGGTGCCAGATACGCAGTATTTT.

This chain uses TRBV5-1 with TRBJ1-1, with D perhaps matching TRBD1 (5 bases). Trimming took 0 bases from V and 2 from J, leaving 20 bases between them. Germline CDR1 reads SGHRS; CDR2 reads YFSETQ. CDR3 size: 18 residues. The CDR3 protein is CASSLVKYTERGNTEAFF. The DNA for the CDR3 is TGCGCCAGCAGCTTGGTTAAGTATACAGAAAGGGGAAACACTGAAGCTTTCTTT.

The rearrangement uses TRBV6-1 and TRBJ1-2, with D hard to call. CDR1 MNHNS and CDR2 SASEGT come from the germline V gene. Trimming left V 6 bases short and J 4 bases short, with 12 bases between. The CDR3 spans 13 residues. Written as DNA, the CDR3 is TGTGCCAGCAGAGTGGTAGAGGGCTATGGCTACACCTTC. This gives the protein CASRVVEGYGYTF.

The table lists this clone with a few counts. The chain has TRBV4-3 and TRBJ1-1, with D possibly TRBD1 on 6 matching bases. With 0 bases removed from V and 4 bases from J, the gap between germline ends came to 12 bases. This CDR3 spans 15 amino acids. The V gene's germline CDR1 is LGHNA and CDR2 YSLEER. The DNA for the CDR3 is TGCGCCAGCAGCCAAGATATGCAGGGGACCACTGAAGCTTTCTTT. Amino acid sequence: CASSQDMQGTTEAFF.

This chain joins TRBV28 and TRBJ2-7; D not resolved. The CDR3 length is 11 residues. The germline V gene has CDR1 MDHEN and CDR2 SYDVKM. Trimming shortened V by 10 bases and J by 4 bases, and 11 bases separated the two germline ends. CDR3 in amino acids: CATVEMYEQYF. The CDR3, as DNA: TGTGCCACCGTGGAGATGTACGAGCAGTACTTC.

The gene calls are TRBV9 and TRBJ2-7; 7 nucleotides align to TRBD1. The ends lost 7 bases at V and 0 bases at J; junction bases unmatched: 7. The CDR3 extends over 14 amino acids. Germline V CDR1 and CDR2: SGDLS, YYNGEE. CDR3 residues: CASATGTASYEQYF. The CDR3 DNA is TGTGCCAGCGCCACCGGGACAGCCTCCTACGAGCAGTACTTC.

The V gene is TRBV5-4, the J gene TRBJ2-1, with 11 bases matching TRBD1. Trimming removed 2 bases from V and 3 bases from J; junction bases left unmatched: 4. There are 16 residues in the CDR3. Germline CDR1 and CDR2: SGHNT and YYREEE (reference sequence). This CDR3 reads CASSFGGQGVYNEQFF. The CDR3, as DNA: TGTGCCAGCAGCTTTGGGGGACAGGGGGTCTACAATGAGCAGTTCTTC.

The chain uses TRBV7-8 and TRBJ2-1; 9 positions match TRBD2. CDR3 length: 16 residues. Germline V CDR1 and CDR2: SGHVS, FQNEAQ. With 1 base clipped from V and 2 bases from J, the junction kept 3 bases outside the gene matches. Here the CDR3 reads CASSLGGRGPYNEQFF. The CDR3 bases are TGTGCCAGCAGCTTAGGCGGGAGGGGGCCCTACAATGAGCAGTTCTTC.

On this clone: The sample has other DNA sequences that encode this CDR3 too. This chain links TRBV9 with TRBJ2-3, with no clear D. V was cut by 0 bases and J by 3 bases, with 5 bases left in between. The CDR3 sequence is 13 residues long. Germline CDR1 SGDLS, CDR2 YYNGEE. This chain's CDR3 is CASSVGLTDTQYF. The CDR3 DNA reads TGTGCCAGCAGCGTAGGTCTTACAGATACGCAGTATTTT.

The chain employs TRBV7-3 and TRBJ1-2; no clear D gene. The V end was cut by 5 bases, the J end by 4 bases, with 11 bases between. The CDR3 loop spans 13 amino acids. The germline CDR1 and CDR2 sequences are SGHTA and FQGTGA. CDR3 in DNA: TGTGCCAGCAGCCAGCTTCTAGGCTATGGCTACACCTTC. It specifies CASSQLLGYGYTF.

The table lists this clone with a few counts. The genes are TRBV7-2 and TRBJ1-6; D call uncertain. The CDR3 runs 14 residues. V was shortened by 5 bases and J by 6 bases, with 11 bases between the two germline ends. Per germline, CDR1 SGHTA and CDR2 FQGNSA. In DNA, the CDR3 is TGTGCCAGCAGCCCTCGGGTCCCTAATTCACCCCTCCACTTT. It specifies CASSPRVPNSPLHF.

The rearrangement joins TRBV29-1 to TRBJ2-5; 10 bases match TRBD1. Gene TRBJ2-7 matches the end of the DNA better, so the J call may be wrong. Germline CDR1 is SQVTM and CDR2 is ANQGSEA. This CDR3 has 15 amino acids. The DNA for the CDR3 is TGCAGCGTTGAAATAAGGGGACAGGGGCTCTACGAGCAGTACTTC. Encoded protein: CSVEIRGQGLYEQYF.

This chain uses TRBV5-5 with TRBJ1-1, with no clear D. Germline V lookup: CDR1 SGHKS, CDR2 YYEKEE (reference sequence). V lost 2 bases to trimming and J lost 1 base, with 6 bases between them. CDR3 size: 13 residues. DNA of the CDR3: TGTGCCAGCAGCTTCGAGCCGAACACTGAAGCTTTCTTT. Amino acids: CASSFEPNTEAFF.

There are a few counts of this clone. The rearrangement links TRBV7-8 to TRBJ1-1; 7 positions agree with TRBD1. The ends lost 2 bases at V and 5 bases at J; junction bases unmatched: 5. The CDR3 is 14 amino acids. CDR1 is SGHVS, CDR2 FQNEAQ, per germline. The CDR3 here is CASSLYRGGTEAFF. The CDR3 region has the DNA TGTGCCAGCAGCTTATACAGGGGCGGGACTGAAGCTTTCTTT.

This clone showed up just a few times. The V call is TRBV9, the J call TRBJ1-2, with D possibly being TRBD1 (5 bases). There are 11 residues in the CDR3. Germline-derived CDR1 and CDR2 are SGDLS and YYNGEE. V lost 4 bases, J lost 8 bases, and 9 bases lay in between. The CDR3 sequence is CASSRGIGYTF. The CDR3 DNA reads TGTGCCAGCAGCAGGGGTATAGGCTACACCTTC.

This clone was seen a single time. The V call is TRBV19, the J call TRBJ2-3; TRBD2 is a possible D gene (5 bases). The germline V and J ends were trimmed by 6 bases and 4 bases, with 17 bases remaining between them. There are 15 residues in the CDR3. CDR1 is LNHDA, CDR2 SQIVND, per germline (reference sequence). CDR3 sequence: CASSLRDSGSDTQYF. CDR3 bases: TGTGCCAGTAGCCTACGGGATTCGGGGTCAGATACGCAGTATTTT.

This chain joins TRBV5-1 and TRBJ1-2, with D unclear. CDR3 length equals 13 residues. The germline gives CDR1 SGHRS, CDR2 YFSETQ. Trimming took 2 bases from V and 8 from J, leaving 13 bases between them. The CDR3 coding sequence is TGCGCCAGCAGCTTAGCCTCAGCGGGCGGCTACACCTTC. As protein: CASSLASAGGYTF.

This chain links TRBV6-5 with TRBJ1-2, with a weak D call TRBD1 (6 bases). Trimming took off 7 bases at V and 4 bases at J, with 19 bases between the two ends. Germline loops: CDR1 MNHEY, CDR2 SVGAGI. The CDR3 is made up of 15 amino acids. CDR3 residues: CASKLTYRDSYGYTF. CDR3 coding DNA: TGTGCCAGCAAACTGACTTACAGGGATTCCTATGGCTACACCTTC.

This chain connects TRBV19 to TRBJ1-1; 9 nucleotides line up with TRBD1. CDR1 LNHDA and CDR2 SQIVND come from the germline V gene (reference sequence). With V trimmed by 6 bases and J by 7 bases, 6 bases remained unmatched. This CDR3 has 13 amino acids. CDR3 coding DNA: TGTGCCAGTAGCCTACAGGGGGCGATTGAAGCTTTCTTT. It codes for CASSLQGAIEAFF.

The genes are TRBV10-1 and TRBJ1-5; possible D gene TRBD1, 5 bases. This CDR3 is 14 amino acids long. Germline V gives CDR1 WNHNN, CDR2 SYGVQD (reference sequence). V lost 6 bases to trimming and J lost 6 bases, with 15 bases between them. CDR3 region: CASSVGLKGQPQHF. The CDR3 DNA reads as TGCGCCAGCAGCGTGGGACTTAAGGGTCAGCCCCAGCATTTT.

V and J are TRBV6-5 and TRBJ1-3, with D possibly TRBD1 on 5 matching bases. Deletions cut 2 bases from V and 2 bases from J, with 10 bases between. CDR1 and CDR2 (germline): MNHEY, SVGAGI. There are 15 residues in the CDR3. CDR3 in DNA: TGTGCCAGCAGTTACGGCTCAGGGCCTGGAAACACCATATATTTT. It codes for CASSYGSGPGNTIYF.

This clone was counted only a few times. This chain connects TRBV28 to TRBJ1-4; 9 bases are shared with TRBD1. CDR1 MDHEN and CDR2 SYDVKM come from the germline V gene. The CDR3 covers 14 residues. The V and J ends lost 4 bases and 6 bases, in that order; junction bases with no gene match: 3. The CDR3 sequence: CASSSGTGYEKLFF. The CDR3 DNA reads TGTGCCAGCAGTTCCGGGACAGGGTATGAAAAACTGTTTTTT.

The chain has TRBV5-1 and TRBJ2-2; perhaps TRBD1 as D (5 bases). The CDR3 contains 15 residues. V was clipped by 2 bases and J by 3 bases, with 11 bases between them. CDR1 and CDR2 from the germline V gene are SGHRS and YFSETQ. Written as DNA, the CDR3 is TGCGCCAGCAGCTTTACCAGGGTGGACACCGGGGAGCTGTTTTTT. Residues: CASSFTRVDTGELFF.

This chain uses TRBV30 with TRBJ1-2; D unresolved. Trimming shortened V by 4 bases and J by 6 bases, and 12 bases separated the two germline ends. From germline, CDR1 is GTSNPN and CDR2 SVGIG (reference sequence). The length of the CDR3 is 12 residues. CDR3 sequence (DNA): TGTGCCTGGAATCCTGGAGCTGATGGCTACACCTTC. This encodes CAWNPGADGYTF. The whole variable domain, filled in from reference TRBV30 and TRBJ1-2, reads SQTIHQWPATLVQPVGSPLSLECTVEGTSNPNLYWYRQAAGRGLQLLFYSVGIGQISSEVPQNLSASRPQDRQFILSSKKLLLSDSGFYLCAWNPGADGYTFGSGTRLTVV.

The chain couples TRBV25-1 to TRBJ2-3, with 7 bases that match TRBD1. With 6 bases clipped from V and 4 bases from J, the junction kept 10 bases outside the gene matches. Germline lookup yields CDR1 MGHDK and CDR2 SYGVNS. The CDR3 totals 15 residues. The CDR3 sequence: CASRAGQVGADTQYF. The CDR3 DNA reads TGTGCCAGCAGGGCCGGACAGGTCGGAGCAGATACGCAGTATTTT. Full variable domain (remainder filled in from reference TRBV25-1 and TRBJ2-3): EADIYQTPRYLVIGTGKKITLECSQTMGHDKMYWYQQDPGMELHLIHYSYGVNSTEKGDLSSESTVSRIRTEHFPLTLESARPSHTSQYLCASRAGQVGADTQYFGPGTRLTVL.